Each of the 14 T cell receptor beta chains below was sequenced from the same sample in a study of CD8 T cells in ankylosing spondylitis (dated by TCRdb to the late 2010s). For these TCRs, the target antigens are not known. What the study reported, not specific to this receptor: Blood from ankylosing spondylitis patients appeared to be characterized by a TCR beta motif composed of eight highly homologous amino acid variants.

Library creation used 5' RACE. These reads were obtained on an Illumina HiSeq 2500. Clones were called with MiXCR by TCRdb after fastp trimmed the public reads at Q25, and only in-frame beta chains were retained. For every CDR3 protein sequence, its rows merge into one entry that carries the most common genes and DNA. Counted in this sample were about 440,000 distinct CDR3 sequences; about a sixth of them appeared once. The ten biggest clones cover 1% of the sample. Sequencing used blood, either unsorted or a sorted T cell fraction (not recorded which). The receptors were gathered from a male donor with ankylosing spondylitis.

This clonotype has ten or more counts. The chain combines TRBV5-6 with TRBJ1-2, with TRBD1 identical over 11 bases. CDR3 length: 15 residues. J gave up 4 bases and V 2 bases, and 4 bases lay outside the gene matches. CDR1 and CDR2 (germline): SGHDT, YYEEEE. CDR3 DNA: TGTGCCAGCAGCTTTGGGACAGGGGGAGTCTATGGCTACACCTTC. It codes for CASSFGTGGVYGYTF.

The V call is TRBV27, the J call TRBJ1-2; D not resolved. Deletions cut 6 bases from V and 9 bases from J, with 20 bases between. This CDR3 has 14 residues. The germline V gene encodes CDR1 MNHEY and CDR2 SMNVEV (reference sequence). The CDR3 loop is CASSSAGRVSSYTF. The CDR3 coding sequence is TGTGCCAGCAGCTCCGCCGGACGGGTTTCCAGCTACACCTTC.

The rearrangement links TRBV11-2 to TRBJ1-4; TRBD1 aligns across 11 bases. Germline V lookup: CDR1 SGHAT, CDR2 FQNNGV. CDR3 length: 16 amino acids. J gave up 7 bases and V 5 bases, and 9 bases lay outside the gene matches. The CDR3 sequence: CASSPTSGTGGEKLFF. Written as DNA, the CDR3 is TGTGCCAGCAGCCCTACGTCGGGGACAGGGGGTGAAAAACTGTTTTTT.

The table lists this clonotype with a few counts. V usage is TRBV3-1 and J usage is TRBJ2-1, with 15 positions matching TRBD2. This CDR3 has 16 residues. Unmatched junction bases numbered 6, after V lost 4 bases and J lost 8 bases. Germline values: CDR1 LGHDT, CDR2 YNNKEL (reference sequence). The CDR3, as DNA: TGTGCCAGCAGCCGGACTAGCGGGGGGGCCGGGGATGAGCAGTTCTTC. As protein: CASSRTSGGAGDEQFF.

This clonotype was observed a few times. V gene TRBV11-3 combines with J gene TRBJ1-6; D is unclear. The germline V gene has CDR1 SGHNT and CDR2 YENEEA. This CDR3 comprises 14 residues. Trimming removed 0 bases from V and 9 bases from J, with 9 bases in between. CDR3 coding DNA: TGTGCCAGCAGCTTAGATCCCCCGCCTTCACCCCTCCACTTT. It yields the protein CASSLDPPPSPLHF. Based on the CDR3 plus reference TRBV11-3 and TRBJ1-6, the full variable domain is EAGVVQSPRYKIIEKKQPVAFWCNPISGHNTLYWYLQNLGQGPELLIRYENEEAVDDSQLPKDRFSAERLKGVDSTLKIQPAELGDSAVYLCASSLDPPPSPLHFGNGTRLTVT.

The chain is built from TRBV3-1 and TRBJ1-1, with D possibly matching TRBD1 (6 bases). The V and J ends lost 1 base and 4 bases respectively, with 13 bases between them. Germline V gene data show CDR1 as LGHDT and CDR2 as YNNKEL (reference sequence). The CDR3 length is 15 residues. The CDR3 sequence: CASSQGITGATEAFF. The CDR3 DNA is TGTGCCAGCAGCCAAGGTATAACGGGGGCCACTGAAGCTTTCTTT. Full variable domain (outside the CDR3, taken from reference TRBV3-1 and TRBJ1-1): DTAVSQTPKYLVTQMGNDKSIKCEQNLGHDTMYWYKQDSKKFLKIMFSYNNKELIINETVPNRFSPKSPDKAHLNLHINSLELGDSAVYFCASSQGITGATEAFFGQGTRLTVV.

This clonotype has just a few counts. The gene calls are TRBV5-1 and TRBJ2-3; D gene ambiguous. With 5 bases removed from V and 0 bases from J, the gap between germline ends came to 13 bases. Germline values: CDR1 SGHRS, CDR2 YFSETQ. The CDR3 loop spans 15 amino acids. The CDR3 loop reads CASSIGDSSTDTQYF. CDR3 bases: TGCGCCAGCAGTATTGGGGATTCTAGCACAGATACGCAGTATTTT.

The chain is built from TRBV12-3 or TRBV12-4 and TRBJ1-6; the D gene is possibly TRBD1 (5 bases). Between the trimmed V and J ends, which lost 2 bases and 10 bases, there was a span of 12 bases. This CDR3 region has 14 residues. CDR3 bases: TGTGCCAGCAGTTTACGGGGGAGCCGGTCACCCCTCCACTTT. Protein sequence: CASSLRGSRSPLHF.

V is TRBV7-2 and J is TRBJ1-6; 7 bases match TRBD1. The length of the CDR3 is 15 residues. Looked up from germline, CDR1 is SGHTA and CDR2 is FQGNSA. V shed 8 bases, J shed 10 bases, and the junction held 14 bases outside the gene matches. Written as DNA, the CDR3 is TGTGCCAGCGGTCCGAGGAACAGGGGAGAATCACCCCTCCACTTT. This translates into CASGPRNRGESPLHF.

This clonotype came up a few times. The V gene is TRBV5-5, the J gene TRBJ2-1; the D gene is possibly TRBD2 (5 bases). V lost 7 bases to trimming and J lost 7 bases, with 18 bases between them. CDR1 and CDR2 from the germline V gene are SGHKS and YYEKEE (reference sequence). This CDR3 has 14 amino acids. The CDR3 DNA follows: TGTGCCAGCTACAAGGTGGGAGTCGGGAATGAGCAGTTCTTC. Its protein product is CASYKVGVGNEQFF.

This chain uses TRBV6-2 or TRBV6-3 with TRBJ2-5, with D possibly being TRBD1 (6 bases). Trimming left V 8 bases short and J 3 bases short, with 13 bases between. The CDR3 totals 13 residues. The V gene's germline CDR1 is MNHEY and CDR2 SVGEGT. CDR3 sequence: CASWGLVEETQYF. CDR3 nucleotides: TGTGCCAGCTGGGGGCTAGTAGAAGAGACCCAGTACTTC.

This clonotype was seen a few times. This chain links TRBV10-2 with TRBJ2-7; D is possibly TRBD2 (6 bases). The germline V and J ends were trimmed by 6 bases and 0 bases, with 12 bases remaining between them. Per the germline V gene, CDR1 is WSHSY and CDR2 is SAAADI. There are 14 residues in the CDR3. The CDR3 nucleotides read TGCGCCAGCAGACGGGGGAAGGACTCCTACGAGCAGTACTTC. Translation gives CASRRGKDSYEQYF.

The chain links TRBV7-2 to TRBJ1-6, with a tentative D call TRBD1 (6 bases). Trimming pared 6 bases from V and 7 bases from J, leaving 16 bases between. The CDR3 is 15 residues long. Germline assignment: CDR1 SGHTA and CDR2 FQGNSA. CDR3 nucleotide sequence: TGTGCCAGCAGACCGGGACAAGATCAAAATTCACCCCTCCACTTT. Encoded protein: CASRPGQDQNSPLHF.

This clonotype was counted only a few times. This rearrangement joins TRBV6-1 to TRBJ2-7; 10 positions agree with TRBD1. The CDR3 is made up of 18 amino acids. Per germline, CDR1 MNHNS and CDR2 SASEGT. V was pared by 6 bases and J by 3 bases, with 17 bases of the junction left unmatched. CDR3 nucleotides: TGTGCCAGCAGCCACCTAAAACCGGGACAGGGGATAGTCTACGAGCAGTACTTC. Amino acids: CASSHLKPGQGIVYEQYF.